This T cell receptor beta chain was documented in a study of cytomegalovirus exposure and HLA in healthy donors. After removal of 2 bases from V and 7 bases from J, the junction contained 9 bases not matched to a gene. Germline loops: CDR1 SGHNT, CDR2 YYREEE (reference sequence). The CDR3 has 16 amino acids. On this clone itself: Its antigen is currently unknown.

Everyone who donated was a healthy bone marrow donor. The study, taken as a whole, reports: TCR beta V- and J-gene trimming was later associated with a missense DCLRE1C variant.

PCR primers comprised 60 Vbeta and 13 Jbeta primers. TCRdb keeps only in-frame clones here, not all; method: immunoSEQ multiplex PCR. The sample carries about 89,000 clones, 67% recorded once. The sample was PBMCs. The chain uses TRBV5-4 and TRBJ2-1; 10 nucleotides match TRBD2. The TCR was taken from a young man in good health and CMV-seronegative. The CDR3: CASSFGSGRAENEQFF. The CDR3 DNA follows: TGTGCCAGCAGCTTCGGAAGCGGGAGGGCCGAAAATGAGCAGTTCTTC. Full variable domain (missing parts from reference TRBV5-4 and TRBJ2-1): ETGVTQSPTHLIKTRGQQVTLRCSSQSGHNTVSWYQQALGQGPQFIFQYYREEENGRGNFPPRFSGLQFPNYSSELNVNALELDDSALYLCASSFGSGRAENEQFFGPGTRLTVL.